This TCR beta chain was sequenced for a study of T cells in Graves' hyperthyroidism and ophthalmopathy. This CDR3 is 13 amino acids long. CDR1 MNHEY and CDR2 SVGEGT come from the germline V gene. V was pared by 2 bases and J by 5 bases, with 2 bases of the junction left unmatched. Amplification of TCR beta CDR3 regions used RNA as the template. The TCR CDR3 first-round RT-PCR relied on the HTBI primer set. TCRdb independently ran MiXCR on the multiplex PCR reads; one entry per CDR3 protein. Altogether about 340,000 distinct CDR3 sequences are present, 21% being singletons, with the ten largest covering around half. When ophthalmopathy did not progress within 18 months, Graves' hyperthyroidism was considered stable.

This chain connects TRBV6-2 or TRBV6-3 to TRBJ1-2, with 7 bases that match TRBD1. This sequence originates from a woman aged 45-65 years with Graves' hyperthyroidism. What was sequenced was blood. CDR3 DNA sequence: TGTGCCAGCAGTTACGACAGGGAGTATGGCTACACCTTC. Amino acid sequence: CASSYDREYGYTF.